What follows are 17 T cell receptor beta chains derived from one specimen sequenced in a study of T cell responses to AZD1222 COVID-19 vaccine. TCRdb's copy holds only in-frame clones and misses some; the assay was immunoSEQ multiplex PCR. The data show about 34,000 clones, with approximately 78% seen just once and more than 4% held by the top ten. The sequenced sample was peripheral blood, obtained 28 days after the second AZD1222 dose. These receptors were taken from an adult who received the AZD1222 COVID-19 vaccine.

The chain is built from TRBV4-2 and TRBJ1-1, with a weak D call TRBD1 (6 bases). This CDR3 is built from 16 residues. The germline CDR1 and CDR2 sequences are LGHNA and YNFKEQ. The V and J ends lost 0 bases and 6 bases respectively, with 17 bases between them. The CDR3 is CASSQDPVGGAPEAFF. For the CDR3, the DNA is TGTGCCAGCAGCCAAGACCCCGTCGGGGGCGCCCCTGAAGCTTTCTTT.

The count of this clone is one. This sequence joins TRBV5-4 and TRBJ2-7; D not resolved. CDR3 length: 13 amino acids. Trimming removed 0 bases at V and 3 bases at J, with 7 bases between. Germline loops: CDR1 SGHNT, CDR2 YYREEE (reference sequence). CDR3 DNA sequence: TGTGCCAGCAGCTTGGTTCTGGGCTACGAGCAGTACTTC. Amino acid sequence: CASSLVLGYEQYF. Complete variable domain (other parts from reference TRBV5-4 and TRBJ2-7): ETGVTQSPTHLIKTRGQQVTLRCSSQSGHNTVSWYQQALGQGPQFIFQYYREEENGRGNFPPRFSGLQFPNYSSELNVNALELDDSALYLCASSLVLGYEQYFGPGTRLTVT.

The chain links TRBV5-8 to TRBJ2-7; unclear D gene. V lost 7 bases, J lost 9 bases, and 20 bases lay in between. Per germline, CDR1 SGHTS and CDR2 YDEGEE. There are 13 residues in the CDR3. In nucleotides, the CDR3 is TGTGCCAGCTCCGGGCCCAAGGGTCCCGGGCAGTACTTC. As protein: CASSGPKGPGQYF.

V gene TRBV5-5 combines with J gene TRBJ2-7; either TRBD1 or TRBD2 may supply D (6 bases each). This CDR3 has 16 amino acids. Germline V gene lookup returns CDR1 SGHKS and CDR2 YYEKEE (reference sequence). V was shortened by 0 bases and J by 4 bases, with 17 bases between the two germline ends. CDR3 coding DNA: TGTGCCAGCAGCTTGGCTCCTATGGGGGGCTCTTACGAGCAGTACGTC. It is translated as CASSLAPMGGSYEQYV.

This chain links TRBV11-2 with TRBJ1-1; TRBD1 might be the D (6 bases). CDR1 and CDR2 (germline): SGHAT, FQNNGV. Trimming shortened V by 5 bases and J by 1 base, and 8 bases separated the two germline ends. The CDR3 has 13 residues. CDR3 nucleotides: TGTGCCAGCAGCACGGACAGGAACACTGAAGCTTTCTTT. It specifies CASSTDRNTEAFF.

CDR3 region: CATSRSLPTDTQYF. In nucleotides, the CDR3 is TGTGCCACCAGTAGGAGCCTACCAACAGATACGCAGTATTTT. This chain uses TRBV24-1 with TRBJ2-3, with unresolved D. V shed 6 bases and J shed 3 bases, with 12 bases lying between them. CDR1 is KGHDR, CDR2 SFDVKD, per germline. This CDR3 has 14 residues.

This clone showed up just a few times. The chain recombines TRBV12-5 with TRBJ2-3; D ambiguous. CDR1 LGHNT and CDR2 FRNRAP come from the germline V gene. The ends were cut back, 4 bases at V and 0 bases at J, with 11 bases in the middle. The CDR3 has 15 residues. CDR3 region: CASGSSRESTDTQYF. CDR3 sequence (DNA): TGTGCTAGTGGTTCCTCTAGAGAGAGCACAGATACGCAGTATTTT.

The chain is built from TRBV6-5 and TRBJ1-2; 7 bases match TRBD1. V shed 0 bases and J 7 bases; nucleotides not matched to a gene: 8. CDR3 size: 15 residues. Germline values: CDR1 MNHEY, CDR2 SVGAGI. This CDR3 reads CASSYSIADRVGYTF. DNA of the CDR3: TGTGCCAGCAGTTACTCGATAGCCGACAGGGTTGGCTACACCTTC.

The chain recombines TRBV28 with TRBJ2-5; TRBD1 aligns across 10 bases. Looked up from germline, CDR1 is MDHEN and CDR2 is SYDVKM. The J segment lost 4 bases and the V segment lost 5 bases, leaving 7 bases of the junction unmatched. The CDR3 sequence is 15 residues long. The chain's CDR3 is CASSKDRGRGETQYF. As DNA, the CDR3 is TGTGCCAGCAGTAAAGACAGGGGGCGCGGAGAGACCCAGTACTTC.

There are a few counts of this clone. The J gene is TRBJ2-2, the V gene TRBV29-1, with D perhaps TRBD1 (5 bases). The V end lost 4 bases, the J end lost 2 bases, and 8 bases lay between the germline ends. The CDR3 extends over 13 amino acids. Germline V gene sequence: CDR1 SQVTM, CDR2 ANQGSEA. The CDR3 nucleotides are TGCAGCGTTGCCTGGGGCAACACCGGGGAGCTGTTTTTT. Its translation is CSVAWGNTGELFF.

This rearrangement joins TRBV6-4 to TRBJ2-1; 8 nucleotides agree with TRBD1. The CDR3 spans 14 residues. Looked up from germline, CDR1 is MRHNA and CDR2 is SNTAGT. V lost 6 bases, J lost 8 bases, and 9 bases stayed unmatched. The CDR3 DNA reads TGTGCCAGCAGAAGACTCGGACAGGGTGATGAGCAGTTCTTC. It codes for CASRRLGQGDEQFF.

This chain joins TRBV29-1 and TRBJ2-3; no clear D gene. This CDR3 is built from 13 residues. The V gene's germline CDR1 is SQVTM and CDR2 ANQGSEA. V was shortened by 3 bases and J by 2 bases, with 9 bases between the two germline ends. The CDR3 loop reads CSVEYFYTDTQYF. CDR3 coding DNA: TGCAGCGTTGAGTATTTTTACACAGATACGCAGTATTTT.

The chain recombines TRBV6-5 with TRBJ2-5; weak D call: TRBD2 (6 bases). The ends were cut back, 2 bases at V and 4 bases at J, with 17 bases in the middle. The CDR3 spans 16 residues. Germline V gene data show CDR1 as MNHEY and CDR2 as SVGAGI. DNA of the CDR3: TGTGCCAGCAGTTACGGCGGGGCCCGAGCATTAGAGACCCAGTACTTC. It codes for CASSYGGARALETQYF.

The CDR3 protein is CAISEVQGNEQYV. CDR3 in DNA: TGTGCCATCAGTGAAGTACAGGGGAACGAGCAGTACGTC. The J gene is TRBJ2-7, the V gene TRBV10-3, with 7 bases that match TRBD1. Germline trimming cut 3 bases from V and 5 bases from J; bases unmatched to any gene: 4. The CDR3 extends over 13 amino acids. Germline V gene sequence: CDR1 ENHRY, CDR2 SYGVKD.

This chain uses TRBV5-4 with TRBJ2-5; D is possibly TRBD2 (6 bases). The V end was cut by 5 bases, the J end by 2 bases, with 13 bases between. The CDR3 contains 14 residues. Germline loops: CDR1 SGHNT, CDR2 YYREEE (reference sequence). The CDR3 sequence: CASRSSGGQETQYF. The CDR3 DNA sequence: TGTGCCAGCAGATCTTCCGGGGGTCAAGAGACCCAGTACTTC.

J is TRBJ1-5 and V is TRBV20-1; weak D call: TRBD1 (5 bases). The CDR3 sequence is 14 residues long. Germline CDR1 is DFQATT and CDR2 is SNEGSKA (reference sequence). Deletions cut 3 bases from V and 2 bases from J, with 11 bases between. CDR3 DNA: TGCAGTGCTAGTTCGGAGGGACGCAATCAGCCCCAGCATTTT. As protein: CSASSEGRNQPQHF.

CDR3 sequence reads: CASKQGWNQPQHF. CDR3 in DNA: TGTGCCAGTAAACAGGGGTGGAATCAGCCCCAGCATTTT. This sequence joins TRBV6-5 and TRBJ1-5; 7 bases fit TRBD1. This CDR3 is built from 13 residues. V lost 9 bases, J lost 4 bases, and 6 bases stayed unmatched. Per the germline V gene, CDR1 is MNHEY and CDR2 is SVGAGI.